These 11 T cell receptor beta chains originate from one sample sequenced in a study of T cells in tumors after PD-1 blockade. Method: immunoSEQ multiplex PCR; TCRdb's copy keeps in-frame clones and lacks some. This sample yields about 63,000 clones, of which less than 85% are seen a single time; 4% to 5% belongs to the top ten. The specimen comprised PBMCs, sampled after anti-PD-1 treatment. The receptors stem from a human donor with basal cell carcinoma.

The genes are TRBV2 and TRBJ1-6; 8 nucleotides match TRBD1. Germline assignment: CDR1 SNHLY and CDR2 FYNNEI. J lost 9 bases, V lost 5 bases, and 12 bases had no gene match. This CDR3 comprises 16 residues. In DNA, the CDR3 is TGTGCCAGCAGTTCCTCCCAGGGGGCCTTAAGTTCACCCCTCCACTTT. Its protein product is CASSSSQGALSSPLHF.

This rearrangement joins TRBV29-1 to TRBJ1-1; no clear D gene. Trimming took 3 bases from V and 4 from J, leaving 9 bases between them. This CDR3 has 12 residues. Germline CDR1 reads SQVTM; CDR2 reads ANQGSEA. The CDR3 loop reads CSVESWSTEAFF. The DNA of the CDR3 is TGCAGCGTTGAGAGCTGGAGCACTGAAGCTTTCTTT.

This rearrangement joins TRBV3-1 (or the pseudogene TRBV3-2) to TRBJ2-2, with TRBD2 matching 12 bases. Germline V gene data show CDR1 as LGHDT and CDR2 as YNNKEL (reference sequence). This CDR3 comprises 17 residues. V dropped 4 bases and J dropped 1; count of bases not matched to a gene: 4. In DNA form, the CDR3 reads TGTGCCAGCAGCCGACTAGCGGGGGTTAAGAACACCGGGGAGCTGTTTTTT. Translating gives CASSRLAGVKNTGELFF.

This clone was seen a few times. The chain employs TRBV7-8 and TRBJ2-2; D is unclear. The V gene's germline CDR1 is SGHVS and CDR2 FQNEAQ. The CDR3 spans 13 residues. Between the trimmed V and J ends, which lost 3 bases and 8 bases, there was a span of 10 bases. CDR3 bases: TGTGCCAGCAGCTTCCAGCCTAGAGGGGAGCTGTTTTTT. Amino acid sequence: CASSFQPRGELFF.

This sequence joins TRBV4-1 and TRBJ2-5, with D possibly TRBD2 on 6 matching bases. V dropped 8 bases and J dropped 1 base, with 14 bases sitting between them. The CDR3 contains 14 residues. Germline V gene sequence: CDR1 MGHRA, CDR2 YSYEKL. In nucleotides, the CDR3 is TGCGCCAGCTCGGGGGTTTACGGCCAAGAGACCCAGTACTTC. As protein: CASSGVYGQETQYF.

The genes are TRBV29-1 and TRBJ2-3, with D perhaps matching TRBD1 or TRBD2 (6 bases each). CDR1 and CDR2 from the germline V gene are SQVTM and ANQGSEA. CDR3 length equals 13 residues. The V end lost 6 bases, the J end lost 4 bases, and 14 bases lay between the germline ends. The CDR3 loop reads CSVPEGDADTQYF. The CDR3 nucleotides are TGCAGCGTCCCGGAGGGGGACGCAGATACGCAGTATTTT.

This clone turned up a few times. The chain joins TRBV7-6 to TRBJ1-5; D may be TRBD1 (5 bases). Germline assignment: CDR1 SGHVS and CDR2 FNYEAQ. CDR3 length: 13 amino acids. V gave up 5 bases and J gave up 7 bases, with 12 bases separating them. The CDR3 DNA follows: TGTGCCAGCAGCGGGACCGAGCTACAGCCCCAGCATTTT. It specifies CASSGTELQPQHF.

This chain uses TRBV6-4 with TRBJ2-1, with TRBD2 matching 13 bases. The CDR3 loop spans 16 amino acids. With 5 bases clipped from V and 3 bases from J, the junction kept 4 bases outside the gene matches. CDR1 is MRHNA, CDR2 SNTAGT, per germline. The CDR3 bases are TGTGCCAGCAGTTCCGGACTAGCGGGGGACTACAATGAGCAGTTCTTC. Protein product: CASSSGLAGDYNEQFF.

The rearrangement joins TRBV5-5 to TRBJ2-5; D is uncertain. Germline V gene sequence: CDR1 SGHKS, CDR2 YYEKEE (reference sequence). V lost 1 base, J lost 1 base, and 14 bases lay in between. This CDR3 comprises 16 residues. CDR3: CASSLTSPAPQETQYF. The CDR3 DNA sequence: TGTGCCAGCAGCTTGACGTCCCCCGCCCCCCAAGAGACCCAGTACTTC. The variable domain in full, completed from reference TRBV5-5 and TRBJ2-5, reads DAGVTQSPTHLIKTRGQQVTLRCSPISGHKSVSWYQQVLGQGPQFIFQYYEKEERGRGNFPDRFSARQFPNYSSELNVNALLLGDSALYLCASSLTSPAPQETQYFGPGTRLLVL.

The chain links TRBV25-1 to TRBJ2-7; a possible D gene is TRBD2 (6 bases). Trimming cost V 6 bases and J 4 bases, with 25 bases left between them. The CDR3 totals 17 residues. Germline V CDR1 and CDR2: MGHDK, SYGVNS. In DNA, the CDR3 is TGTGCCAGCAGCCCTTCATGGAGGGGTAGCCAGGGTTACGAGCAGTACTTC. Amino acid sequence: CASSPSWRGSQGYEQYF.

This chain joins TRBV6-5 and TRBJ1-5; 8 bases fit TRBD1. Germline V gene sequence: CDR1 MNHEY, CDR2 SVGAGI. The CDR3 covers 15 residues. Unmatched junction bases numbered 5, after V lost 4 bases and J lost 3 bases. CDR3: CASSLTGAFNQPQHF. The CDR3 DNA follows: TGTGCCAGCAGTTTGACAGGGGCCTTCAATCAGCCCCAGCATTTT.